Sequencing of this T cell receptor beta chain was carried out in a study of blood T cells in healthy people across ages. Researchers collected ten milliliters of peripheral blood from every single donor. Note on this clonotype: An end of the junction differs from the germline gene, which may be a read error.

CDR3 length: 14 amino acids. A second PCR, run for 7 to 11 cycles, used a sample-barcoded 5' primer plus a J-beta primer mix. TCRdb redid the calling of the 5' RACE reads with MiXCR, one entry per CDR3 protein. The profile covers roughly 1.7 million distinct CDR3 sequences, with roughly 32% appearing a single time and about 11% taken by the ten largest. This sequence joins TRBV12-3 or TRBV12-4 and TRBJ2-7, with 10 bases lining up with TRBD2. Specimen: blood. The clonotype was recovered from a woman aged 25 to 39 in good health. CDR3 nucleotide sequence: TGTGCCAGCGCCCTAAGAGCGGGAGGGGACGAGCAGTATTTC. Protein product: CASALRAGGDEQYF.